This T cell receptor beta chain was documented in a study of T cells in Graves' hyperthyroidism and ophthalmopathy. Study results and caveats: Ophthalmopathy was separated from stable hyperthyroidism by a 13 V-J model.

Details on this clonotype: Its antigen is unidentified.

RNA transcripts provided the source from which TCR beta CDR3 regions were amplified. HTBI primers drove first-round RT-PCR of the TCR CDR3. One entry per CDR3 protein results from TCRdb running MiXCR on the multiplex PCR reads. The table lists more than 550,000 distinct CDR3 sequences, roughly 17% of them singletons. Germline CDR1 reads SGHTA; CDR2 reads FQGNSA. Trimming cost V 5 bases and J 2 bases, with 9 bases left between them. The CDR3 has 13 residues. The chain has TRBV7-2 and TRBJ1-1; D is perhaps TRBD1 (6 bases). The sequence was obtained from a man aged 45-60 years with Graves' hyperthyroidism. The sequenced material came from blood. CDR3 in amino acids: CASSGTPNTEAFF. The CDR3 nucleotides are TGTGCCAGCAGCGGGACACCAAACACTGAAGCTTTCTTT.